The subject of this entry is one T cell receptor (beta chain). One end of the junction is discordant with germline, which a read error may explain. This sample also contains other DNA sequences that code for the same CDR3. The data were taken from a study of OX40 agonist ivuxolimab in advanced cancers. TCRdb keeps only in-frame clones here, not all; method: immunoSEQ multiplex PCR. The sample carries 25,000 to 40,000 clones, about 93% recorded once. The CDR3 runs to 13 residues. Germline V lookup: CDR1 MNHEY, CDR2 SMNVEV (reference sequence). Sequenced material: CD4+ or CD8+ T cells sorted from blood, taken in a trial of the OX40 agonist ivuxolimab. This TCR was sampled from an adult with an advanced solid tumor such as melanoma, head and neck, liver or kidney cancer. V usage is TRBV27 and J usage is TRBJ1-1; no clear D gene. The CDR3 here is CASRYTDNTEAFF. The CDR3 nucleotides are TGTGCCAGCAGATATACAGATAACACTGAAGCCTTCTTT.